This entry lists 23 T cell receptor beta chains sequenced from one sample in a study of tumor-infiltrating lymphocytes in localized non-small cell lung cancer. Using immunoSEQ multiplex PCR, the repertoire was profiled, and TCRdb retains in-frame clones only, with some absent. Found here are 9,500 to 15,000 clones, around 78% of them singletons; the top ten hold around 4.3%. The specimen sequenced was lung tumor tissue. The receptors come from a human donor with non-small cell lung cancer.

This clone was observed a single time. The chain recombines TRBV7-9 with TRBJ2-7; perhaps TRBD1 as D (6 bases). Trimming stripped 1 base from V and 0 bases from J, with 7 bases between. Per the germline V gene, CDR1 is SEHNR and CDR2 is FQNEAQ (reference sequence). The CDR3 runs to 14 residues. CDR3 loop: CASSLGGLSYEQYF. For the CDR3, the DNA is TGTGCCAGCAGCTTAGGGGGGCTCTCCTACGAGCAGTACTTC.

V usage is TRBV5-1 and J usage is TRBJ1-2; 8 bases agree with TRBD1. The CDR3 runs 17 residues. CDR1 and CDR2 from the germline V gene are SGHRS and YFSETQ. The J segment lost 2 bases and the V segment lost 1 base, leaving 10 bases of the junction unmatched. CDR3 DNA: TGCGCCAGCAGCTTGTTACCAGGGGGCGCGCCCAACTATGGCTACACCTTC. This encodes CASSLLPGGAPNYGYTF.

This clone is a singleton in its sample. J is TRBJ2-5 and V is TRBV7-7; no firm D call. Trimming removed 5 bases at V and 4 bases at J, with 14 bases between. CDR3 length: 14 residues. Germline loops: CDR1 SSHAT, CDR2 FNYEAQ (reference sequence). The CDR3 protein is CASSPWTKSETQYF. The CDR3 DNA is TGTGCCAGCAGCCCTTGGACGAAGTCAGAGACCCAGTACTTC.

This clone was picked up a small number of times. The CDR3 here is CASSLLAGGNTEAFF. CDR3 sequence (DNA): TGTGCCAGCAGCTTGCTCGCCGGCGGTAACACTGAAGCTTTCTTT. The chain uses TRBV5-4 and TRBJ1-1; D remains ambiguous. Germline CDR1 SGHNT, CDR2 YYREEE (reference sequence). The CDR3 covers 15 residues. V was cut by 1 base and J by 2 bases, with 12 bases left in between.

This clone came up a few times. The gene calls are TRBV5-1 and TRBJ1-5; D may be TRBD1 (5 bases). CDR3 length: 15 residues. CDR1 is SGHRS and CDR2 is YFSETQ in the germline V gene. Trimming cost V 0 bases and J 1 base, with 8 bases left between them. This chain's CDR3 is CASSLAPGSNQPQHF. Here the CDR3 DNA reads TGCGCCAGCAGCTTGGCCCCAGGGAGCAATCAGCCCCAGCATTTT.

The V call is TRBV19, the J call TRBJ1-5; D is unclear. CDR3 length equals 13 residues. Trimming shortened V by 7 bases and J by 2 bases, and 9 bases separated the two germline ends. The germline V gene has CDR1 LNHDA and CDR2 SQIVND (reference sequence). In DNA, the CDR3 is TGTGCCAGTATGGGTCCAGGCAATCAGCCCCAGCATTTT. This gives the protein CASMGPGNQPQHF.

The chain carries TRBV19 and TRBJ1-3, with D possibly matching TRBD1 (6 bases). Trimming shortened V by 7 bases and J by 3 bases, and 16 bases separated the two germline ends. Germline loops: CDR1 LNHDA, CDR2 SQIVND (reference sequence). The CDR3 totals 15 residues. The CDR3 region has the DNA TGTGCCAGTATCAGGGGACAAGCAGTTGGAAACACCATATATTTT. This gives the protein CASIRGQAVGNTIYF.

The CDR3 nucleotides are TGCGCCAGCAGTCAATCTAGCAGGGCATTACGGTATGGCTACACCTTC. This codes for CASSQSSRALRYGYTF. The chain uses TRBV23-1 and TRBJ1-2, with D possibly matching TRBD1 (5 bases). TRBV23-1 is an ORF, and what it does is uncertain. The ends were cut back, 0 bases at V and 5 bases at J, with 16 bases in the middle. CDR3 length: 16 amino acids.

This clone has just a few counts. V and J are TRBV19 and TRBJ2-7, with D perhaps matching TRBD1 (6 bases). Germline loops: CDR1 LNHDA, CDR2 SQIVND (reference sequence). The CDR3 covers 14 residues. With 5 bases removed from V and 5 bases from J, the gap between germline ends came to 16 bases. The DNA for the CDR3 is TGTGCCAGTAGTCCAGGGGACCTCTTTAACGAGCAGTACTTC. Amino acid sequence: CASSPGDLFNEQYF.

This clone was detected once. The J gene is TRBJ2-2, the V gene TRBV30, with 7 bases aligning to TRBD1. Unmatched junction bases numbered 5, after V lost 3 bases and J lost 4 bases. This CDR3 is 14 amino acids long. The V gene's germline CDR1 is GTSNPN and CDR2 SVGIG (reference sequence). The CDR3 here is CAWRGQSSTGELFF. CDR3 nucleotides: TGTGCCTGGAGGGGACAGTCTAGCACCGGGGAGCTGTTTTTT.

This clone was recorded once. The V call is TRBV18, the J call TRBJ2-5; D possibly corresponds to TRBD2 (5 bases). The V and J ends lost 2 bases and 2 bases respectively, with 9 bases between them. This CDR3 spans 14 amino acids. Germline CDR1 and CDR2: KGHSH and LQKENI. The CDR3 sequence is CASSPVTGQETQYF. CDR3 DNA: TGTGCCAGCTCACCAGTTACGGGACAAGAGACCCAGTACTTC.

This clone was seen a few times. Written as DNA, the CDR3 is TGTGCCAGCAGCTCGCTTGGACAGGGTAGGATCAATGAGCAGTTCTTC. Residues: CASSSLGQGRINEQFF. V gene TRBV7-9 combines with J gene TRBJ2-1; 8 bases align to TRBD1. The CDR3 is 16 residues long. The germline gives CDR1 SEHNR, CDR2 FQNEAQ (reference sequence). The ends lost 4 bases at V and 6 bases at J; junction bases unmatched: 11.

J is TRBJ2-3 and V is TRBV18, with 7 bases aligning to TRBD2. The CDR3 is 14 amino acids. Germline CDR1 and CDR2: KGHSH and LQKENI. J gave up 2 bases and V 4 bases, and 3 bases lay outside the gene matches. The CDR3 nucleotides are TGTGCCAGCTCACTGGGGACTATCACAGATACGCAGTATTTT. It specifies CASSLGTITDTQYF.

The rearrangement uses TRBV7-2 and TRBJ1-2; D unclear. Germline CDR1 and CDR2: SGHTA and FQGNSA. This CDR3 comprises 16 residues. V lost 2 bases and J lost 0, with 13 bases in between. This CDR3 reads CASSLNSAGSNYGYTF. The CDR3 DNA is TGTGCCAGCAGCTTAAACTCCGCAGGATCTAACTATGGCTACACCTTC.

This chain joins TRBV7-8 and TRBJ2-3; 9 nucleotides agree with TRBD1. This CDR3 has 21 amino acids. With 2 bases clipped from V and 0 bases from J, the junction kept 18 bases outside the gene matches. Germline CDR1 and CDR2: SGHVS and FQNEAQ. The CDR3 protein is CASSLRSPGQGITHSTDTQYF. As DNA, the CDR3 is TGTGCCAGCAGCTTACGCTCCCCGGGACAGGGAATTACACATAGCACAGATACGCAGTATTTT.

The rearrangement links TRBV28 to TRBJ2-3, with 10 bases aligning to TRBD2. The J segment lost 2 bases and the V segment lost 1 base, leaving 9 bases of the junction unmatched. Germline V CDR1 and CDR2: MDHEN, SYDVKM. This CDR3 region has 18 residues. The DNA for the CDR3 is TGTGCCAGCAGTTTATTATTCCCGGGACTAGCGACCACAGATACGCAGTATTTT. It translates to CASSLLFPGLATTDTQYF. Based on the CDR3 plus reference TRBV28 and TRBJ2-3, the full variable domain is DVKVTQSSRYLVKRTGEKVFLECVQDMDHENMFWYRQDPGLGLRLIYFSYDVKMKEKGDIPEGYSVSREKKERFSLILESASTNQTSMYLCASSLLFPGLATTDTQYFGPGTRLTVL.

The table lists this clone with a few counts. The CDR3 DNA reads as TGTGCCAGCACCCGAACCGGGAGGACAGGGAGCACAGATACGCAGTATTTT. Its translation: CASTRTGRTGSTDTQYF. This rearrangement joins TRBV9 to TRBJ2-3; TRBD1 might be the D (8 bases). In germline, CDR1 is SGDLS, CDR2 YYNGEE. V lost 6 bases to trimming and J lost 0 bases, with 20 bases between them. This CDR3 comprises 17 residues.

This chain connects TRBV10-3 to TRBJ2-7, with D unresolved. Trimming pared 4 bases from V and 5 bases from J, leaving 9 bases between. This CDR3 comprises 12 residues. The germline V gene has CDR1 ENHRY and CDR2 SYGVKD. CDR3 amino acids: CAISATPHEQYV. In DNA form, the CDR3 reads TGTGCCATCAGTGCTACCCCTCACGAGCAGTACGTC.

The CDR3 DNA sequence: TGCGCCAGCAGCCTACTTCCCGCCAGCGGGAGTTTCGAGCAGTACTTC. As protein: CASSLLPASGSFEQYF. The chain links TRBV5-1 to TRBJ2-7; TRBD2 matches 8 bases. The ends lost 4 bases at V and 6 bases at J; junction bases unmatched: 15. Germline loops: CDR1 SGHRS, CDR2 YFSETQ. CDR3 size: 16 residues.

This sequence joins TRBV4-3 and TRBJ2-7, with TRBD1 matching 9 bases. CDR1 is LGHNA and CDR2 is YSLEER in the germline V gene. Trimming took 0 bases from V and 2 from J; bases not matched to a gene: 8. The CDR3 extends over 17 amino acids. CDR3 amino acids: CASSQDRDREAPYEQYV. The CDR3 bases are TGCGCCAGCAGCCAAGACAGGGACAGGGAAGCCCCCTACGAGCAGTACGTC.

The rearrangement links TRBV5-4 to TRBJ2-7; 8 nucleotides match TRBD1. The CDR3 covers 12 residues. J was trimmed by 9 bases and V by 6 bases; bases with no gene match: 8. CDR1 and CDR2 (germline): SGHNT, YYREEE (reference sequence). CDR3 nucleotide sequence: TGTGCCAGCATAACAGGGGGGAATAGGCAGTACGTC. This translates into CASITGGNRQYV.

The chain recombines TRBV6-5 with TRBJ2-5; 7 bases align to TRBD2. The V and J ends lost 5 bases and 4 bases, in that order; junction bases with no gene match: 4. Germline CDR1 is MNHEY and CDR2 is SVGAGI. This CDR3 comprises 13 residues. CDR3 DNA: TGTGCCAGCAGTATCCCGGGGGGAGAGACCCAGTACTTC. Translation gives CASSIPGGETQYF.

The rearrangement links TRBV7-2 to TRBJ2-7, with 8 nucleotides matching TRBD2. Germline lookup yields CDR1 SGHTA and CDR2 FQGNSA. V shed 5 bases, J shed 3 bases, and the junction held 15 bases outside the gene matches. The CDR3 covers 17 residues. CDR3 DNA sequence: TGTGCCAGCAGCCCGGCGTCCTTGGGAGCGGGAGTCTACGAGCAGTACTTC. It specifies CASSPASLGAGVYEQYF.